Each of the 3 T cell receptor beta chains below was sequenced from the same sample in a study of cytomegalovirus exposure and HLA in healthy donors. The PCR had 60 Vbeta and 13 Jbeta primers. Using immunoSEQ multiplex PCR, the repertoire was profiled, and TCRdb retains in-frame clones only, with some absent. The sample yields around 190,000 clones, 65% to 75% seen once. Sequencing was performed on PBMCs. All receptors derive from a man in his thirties or forties in good health and CMV-seropositive.

The J gene is TRBJ1-3, the V gene TRBV4-1, with D unclear. Germline V gene sequence: CDR1 MGHRA, CDR2 YSYEKL. V lost 0 bases and J lost 2, with 14 bases in between. CDR3 length equals 17 residues. The CDR3 region has the DNA TGCGCCAGCAGCCAAGATCTTCCAGGAAGGACTGGAAACACCATATATTTT. Protein product: CASSQDLPGRTGNTIYF.

The J gene is TRBJ2-5, the V gene TRBV29-1; D call uncertain. Germline V gene lookup returns CDR1 SQVTM and CDR2 ANQGSEA. This CDR3 region has 13 residues. With 1 base removed from V and 5 bases from J, the gap between germline ends came to 11 bases. For the CDR3, the DNA is TGCAGCGTTGAAGCGGTCCGCCGGGAGACCCAGTACTTC. Translating it yields CSVEAVRRETQYF. The full variable domain, completed using reference TRBV29-1 and TRBJ2-5, is SAVISQKPSRDICQRGTSLTIQCQVDSQVTMMFWYRQQPGQSLTLIATANQGSEATYESGFVIDKFPISRPNLTFSTLTVSNMSPEDSSIYLCSVEAVRRETQYFGPGTRLLVL.

The J gene is TRBJ2-7, the V gene TRBV18; 10 bases match TRBD2. In germline, CDR1 is KGHSH, CDR2 LQKENI. V lost 3 bases to trimming and J lost 1 base; unmatched junction nucleotides: 0. The length of the CDR3 is 14 residues. The CDR3: CASSPGLASYEQYF. DNA for the CDR3: TGTGCCAGCTCACCGGGACTAGCGTCCTACGAGCAGTACTTC.